These 12 T cell receptor beta chains share one sample of origin, sequenced in a study of T cells in Graves' hyperthyroidism and ophthalmopathy. Amplification of TCR beta CDR3 regions was performed using RNA transcripts as template. First-round RT-PCR with HTBI primers amplified the TCR CDR3 region. A single record per CDR3 protein comes from TCRdb applying MiXCR to the multiplex PCR reads. The data show around 420,000 distinct CDR3 sequences, around a sixth seen once. The specimen sequenced was blood. These receptors were taken from a woman aged 18-29 years with Graves' hyperthyroidism.

This clonotype was seen many times. The chain has TRBV7-3 and TRBJ2-5, with a possible D match to TRBD2 (7 bases). This CDR3 spans 15 amino acids. The V end lost 2 bases, the J end lost 5 bases, and 15 bases lay between the germline ends. The germline V gene has CDR1 SGHTA and CDR2 FQGTGA. The DNA of the CDR3 is TGTGCCAGCAGCTTAGGGGGGGCGCCTGGGGAGACCCAGTACTTC. Residues: CASSLGGAPGETQYF.

This clonotype appeared many times. This chain connects TRBV5-1 to TRBJ1-1; TRBD1 agrees at 8 bases. Germline loops: CDR1 SGHRS, CDR2 YFSETQ. The V and J ends lost 2 bases and 11 bases, in that order; junction bases with no gene match: 5. This CDR3 comprises 12 residues. CDR3 loop: CASSLGTGLAFF. In DNA form, the CDR3 reads TGCGCCAGCAGCTTAGGGACAGGTTTGGCTTTCTTT.

The sample holds a few counts of this clonotype. The V gene is TRBV3-1, the J gene TRBJ1-3; unclear D gene. V shed 4 bases and J shed 2 bases, with 9 bases lying between them. Germline V gives CDR1 LGHDT, CDR2 YNNKEL (reference sequence). This CDR3 is built from 14 residues. CDR3 sequence: CASSLLVAGNTIYF. CDR3 coding DNA: TGTGCCAGCAGCCTCCTCGTAGCTGGAAACACCATATATTTT.

The rearrangement uses TRBV6-2 or TRBV6-3 and TRBJ2-7; 8 nucleotides line up with TRBD1. CDR1 MNHEY and CDR2 SVGEGT come from the germline V gene. The V segment lost 4 bases and the J segment 2 bases; nucleotides outside the gene matches: 16. This CDR3 has 18 residues. The CDR3 spells CASSSLVATGATTYEQYF. CDR3 nucleotides: TGTGCCAGCAGTTCCTTAGTGGCGACAGGGGCGACAACCTACGAGCAGTACTTC.

This clonotype was detected only a few times. The chain uses TRBV7-6 and TRBJ2-1; 10 bases agree with TRBD2. J gave up 1 base and V 0 bases, and 9 bases lay outside the gene matches. Germline values: CDR1 SGHVS, CDR2 FNYEAQ. This CDR3 is 19 amino acids long. The CDR3 DNA reads as TGTGCCAGCAGCTTAGCCAGCGGGAGGGCCGAAACTTCCTACAATGAGCAGTTCTTC. It codes for CASSLASGRAETSYNEQFF.

This clonotype was detected ten times or more. One junction end does not reproduce the germline sequence, and a read error may be involved. The J gene is TRBJ2-1, the V gene TRBV12-3 or TRBV12-4; D gene uncertain. This CDR3 comprises 15 residues. CDR3: CASTLRASSYNEQFF. Here the CDR3 DNA reads TGTGCCAGCACTTTAAGGGCGAGCTCCTACAATGAGCAGTTCTTC.

This clonotype was picked up many times. The V and J genes are TRBV2 and TRBJ1-1; 7 bases are a match to TRBD1. Germline lookup yields CDR1 SNHLY and CDR2 FYNNEI. V lost 6 bases to trimming and J lost 5 bases; unmatched junction nucleotides: 18. The CDR3 loop spans 17 amino acids. CDR3 in amino acids: CASRYLLLQGRETEAFF. As DNA, the CDR3 is TGTGCCAGCAGATACCTACTTCTACAGGGGAGAGAGACTGAAGCTTTCTTT.

The DNA of the CDR3 is TGTGCCAGCAGTTACGCGACTAGAGTTACGCAGTATTTT. Its translation is CASSYATRVTQYF. The genes are TRBV6-2 or TRBV6-3 and TRBJ2-3; possibly TRBD2 for D (6 bases). This CDR3 is built from 13 residues. Germline CDR1 MNHEY, CDR2 SVGEGT. V was pared by 2 bases and J by 8 bases, with 11 bases between.

The V call is TRBV28, the J call TRBJ2-1; 14 bases fit TRBD2. The germline V gene has CDR1 MDHEN and CDR2 SYDVKM. CDR3 length: 18 residues. V was pared by 5 bases and J by 3 bases, with 9 bases of the junction left unmatched. CDR3 protein: CASSPLTSGRVHYNEQFF. Here the CDR3 DNA reads TGTGCCAGCAGTCCTTTGACTAGCGGGAGGGTGCACTACAATGAGCAGTTCTTC.

Ten or more counts support this clonotype. The rearrangement uses TRBV24-1 and TRBJ2-2; 7 positions match TRBD1. This CDR3 has 16 amino acids. V was clipped by 2 bases and J by 2 bases; unmatched bases: 4. In germline, CDR1 is KGHDR, CDR2 SFDVKD. The CDR3 DNA reads TGTGCCACCAGTGATTGGGGACAGCTTAACACCGGGGAGCTGTTTTTT. This codes for CATSDWGQLNTGELFF.

There are a few counts of this clonotype. The junction shows a germline mismatch at one end, possibly a read error. The chain carries TRBV11-1 and TRBJ2-5; the D is unclear. The CDR3 is made up of 13 amino acids. The germline CDR1 and CDR2 sequences are SGHAT and FQDESV (reference sequence). DNA for the CDR3: TGTGCCAGCAGCTCCAGGTACCAAGAGGCCCAGTACTTC. Translating it yields CASSSRYQEAQYF.

This clonotype was observed a handful of times. The V and J genes are TRBV7-3 and TRBJ2-7, with no clear D. CDR1 and CDR2 (germline): SGHTA, FQGTGA. V was pared by 5 bases and J by 0 bases, with 11 bases between. This CDR3 has 14 amino acids. The CDR3 reads CASSPSASSYEQYF. CDR3 DNA: TGTGCCAGCAGCCCGTCCGCAAGCTCCTACGAGCAGTACTTC.